This T cell receptor (beta chain) was retrieved from a study of blood T cell repertoires in COVID-19 (dated by TCRdb to between 2020 and 2021). Broadly, across the study: Samples from collaborators originated in the United States, Italy and Spain and spanned both the acute and convalescent phases of COVID-19. Where available, HLA class I and class II types were taken from metadata supplied by the sample provider and were not determined by assay-based typing. The repertoires were released in a freely available public database meant as a resource for research on the immune response to SARS-CoV-2. Sample metadata almost always included a de-identified subject ID, COVID-19 status, age in years and sex. Deeply sampled blood TCRbeta repertoires from subjects exposed to, actively infected with, or recovered from COVID-19 were included in the dataset. The material from the prospective study consisted of cDNA or gDNA derived from T cells, B-cell-depleted T cells, or PBMCs. The samples were drawn from two sources: the first 160 participants of the ongoing ImmuneRACE study, and approximately 1,300 subjects contributed by 6 global collaborators.

Here is what the overall study found, with its caveats: The amount of clinical and demographic metadata varied by source and participant and was provided uncurated.

A second Seattle source provided samples from volunteer blood donors who had recovered from COVID-19. Whole blood was collected in K2EDTA tubes by collaborating institutions according to the institutions' own protocols. For TCRbeta analysis, collaborators shipped samples in one of three forms: frozen whole blood, isolated PBMCs, or DNA extracted from either of those sample types. TCRbeta CDR3 regions were amplified from genomic DNA by means of the immunoSEQ Assay, a bias-controlled multiplex PCR. The authors' analysis ran thus. Within the assay, amplification of reference gene primers was used to estimate how many nucleated cells each sample contained. To quantify the absolute abundance of each unique TCRbeta CDR3 rearrangement, sequence reads were collapsed and filtered. For each sample, productive Simpson clonality was calculated as the square root of Simpson's diversity index over productive rearrangements. TCRdb took this table from immuneACCESS and kept in-frame rearrangements with V and J called. Such tables lack part of the clones; where checked against another copy, unresolved V genes explain under half of the gap, and the rest is unexplained. V and J calls and clone size come straight from that table; D and trimming were deduced from the DNA. Here the sample has 150,000 to 200,000 clones; 85% to 90% occur a single time. In total, the top ten clones hold around 1% of the sample.

V was cut back by 0 bases and J by 4 bases, leaving a gap of 19 bases between them. CDR1 and CDR2 are read off the germline V gene as MGHRA and YSYEKL. From the cysteine up to the phenylalanine, the CDR3 has a length of 18 residues. Here the CDR3 DNA is all that survives: 54 bases in frame from base 1. There are many counts of this clone. Its antigen target is currently unknown. No much larger clonotype is one base removed from it; base qualities were not supplied. The sequenced sample was peripheral blood. This receptor was identified in a woman aged 18 to 35 who had recovered from COVID-19. In this chain, TRBV4-1 is recombined with TRBJ1-5; the D gene lacks a confident call. The nucleotide sequence is given as TGCGCCAGCAGCCAAGATGGGTTGGACTCCGAACGGAATCAGCCCCAGCATTTT. Translated, this is CASSQDGLDSERNQPQHF.